This TCR beta chain derives from a study of T cell responses to AZD1222 COVID-19 vaccine. The CDR3 length is 15 residues. The germline CDR1 and CDR2 sequences are MNHEY and SVGAGI. V was shortened by 2 bases and J by 1 base, with 9 bases between the two germline ends. Whole-study results and caveats: Regions left unmutated in variants are reportedly the target of nearly half of spike-specific TCRs. Donors were mostly white British, more females; clonal diversity possibly underestimated.

In the case of this clone: The target antigen is unknown.

The method was immunoSEQ multiplex PCR; TCRdb's version includes in-frame clones alone and lacks a portion of them. The table records some 89,000 clones, over 85% of them present only once. The sequencing used peripheral blood, collected on day 0 of AZD1222 vaccination. V usage is TRBV6-5 and J usage is TRBJ1-5, with D perhaps TRBD1 (5 bases). The receptor was isolated from an adult in good health. CDR3 sequence (DNA): TGTGCCAGCAGTTACGGGGGAGGGAGCAATCAGCCCCAGCATTTT. It encodes CASSYGGGSNQPQHF.